The following is a T cell receptor (beta chain) sequence with its context. The target antigen is unknown. The sample originates from a study of T cells in Graves' hyperthyroidism and ophthalmopathy. Exclusions: uncontrolled infection, other autoimmune disease, pregnancy, lactation. Every diagnosis used clinical symptoms, serum thyroxine and TRAb, thyroid ultrasound and orbital computed tomography. Unmatched junction bases numbered 10, after V lost 5 bases and J lost 2 bases. CDR3 length: 16 residues. Germline V CDR1 and CDR2: MNHEY, SVGEGT. Amplification targeted TCR beta CDR3 regions from RNA transcripts. In the first-round RT-PCR of the TCR CDR3, the HTBI primer set was used. TCRdb called the multiplex PCR reads again in MiXCR, with one record for every CDR3 protein. The top ten hold around a quarter of the sample, which has some 350,000 distinct CDR3 sequences, approximately 14% seen once. Whole-study findings and limits: Separating ophthalmopathy from stable hyperthyroidism was achieved by a 13 V-J model. Expanded thyroid clonotypes (above 0.001) were mostly also found in blood.

This clonotype was obtained from a woman aged 18-30 years with Graves' hyperthyroidism that later progressed to Graves' ophthalmopathy. What was sequenced was blood. This chain uses TRBV6-2 or TRBV6-3 with TRBJ2-5; TRBD1 matches at 8 bases. In nucleotides, the CDR3 is TGTGCCAGCAGTGTAAGGGACAGGCACTTGCAAGAGACCCAGTACTTC. Its translation: CASSVRDRHLQETQYF.